The sequence of this TCR beta chain was determined in a study of PD-1 blockade in classical Hodgkin lymphoma. Germline assignment: CDR1 ENHRY and CDR2 SYGVKD. The CDR3 spans 13 residues. V gave up 4 bases and J gave up 7 bases; unmatched junction bases: 7. This sample's time point: cycle 4 day 1 (C4D1), after 5 to 7 weeks of nivolumab. Relapses following autologous stem cell transplantation were seen in all patients, with brentuximab vedotin exposure varying. Starting with thawed PBMCs, CD4+ T cells were purified by magnetic negative selection. Sequencing used immunoSEQ multiplex PCR; TCRdb keeps in-frame clones, though not all of them. The sample carries 25,000 to 30,000 clones, about 88% recorded once.

The rearrangement joins TRBV10-3 to TRBJ2-7; 7 nucleotides match TRBD1. The sample consisted of CD4+ T cells from blood, taken before the fourth cycle of nivolumab. The TCR originated in a human donor with classical Hodgkin lymphoma. In nucleotides, the CDR3 is TGTGCCATCAGTGCACTGACAGGGTCTGAGCAGTACTTC. Its protein product is CAISALTGSEQYF.